This TCR beta chain appears in the sequencing data of a study of blood T cell repertoires in COVID-19. Study at large: Acute and convalescent COVID-19 specimens originated in the United States, Italy and Spain.

Source study methods: Reference gene primer amplification yielded estimated nucleated cell counts. Assay: immunoSEQ multiplex PCR; the TCRdb copy retains only in-frame clones and omits some. The V and J calls and the clone size are those of that table, but D and trimming were determined from the DNA. The sample records some 270,000 clones, about 80% being singletons. Trimming took off 1 base at V and 2 bases at J, with 8 bases between the two ends. Germline-derived CDR1 and CDR2 are SGDLS and YYNGEE. CDR3 length: 14 residues. Patients at the Seattle site were enrolled during active infection and followed longitudinally.

The clonotype originates from a person aged 70 to 85 with COVID-19, enrolled during active disease. Material: peripheral blood. The rearrangement links TRBV9 to TRBJ2-3; D is unresolved. The CDR3 DNA reads as TGTGCCAGCAGCGTAAATCCCAACACAGATACGCAGTATTTT. Translation gives CASSVNPNTDTQYF.